Listed below are T cell receptor beta chains from one sample, sequenced in a study of blood T cell repertoires in COVID-19. The method was immunoSEQ multiplex PCR; TCRdb's version includes in-frame clones alone and lacks a portion of them. Seen here are 200,000 to 250,000 clones, about 90% observed once, and the top ten hold roughly 3%. Input material: peripheral blood. Source of these receptors: a man aged 25 to 45 with COVID-19, enrolled during active disease. Both conserved end residues are part of each CDR3. D genes are given only for firm matches. Clone sizes are given selectively: once, few, many, or a class where the clone is expanded.

j_call clone_size v_call d_call cdr3_nt cdr3_aa
TRBJ1-2 NA TRBV10-2 NA TGCGCCAGCAGTGAGTCGTCAGGGTCTAACTATGGCTACACCTTC CASSESSGSNYGYTF
TRBJ1-5 few TRBV6-6 NA TGTGCCAGCAGCCTCGACAGATCCAGTGCGCCCCAGCATTTT CASSLDRSSAPQHF
TRBJ1-2 NA TRBV9 NA TGTGCCAGCAGCGTGGAGGGATCCGCTAACTATGGCTACACCTTC CASSVEGSANYGYTF
TRBJ2-7 few TRBV5-1 TRBD1 TGCGCCAGCAGCTTGGCCAGGGGGCAGGACGAGCAGTACTTC CASSLARGQDEQYF
TRBJ1-2 NA TRBV20-1 NA TGCAGTGCTAGCAGGGCTAGGGGCTACACCTTC CSASRARGYTF
TRBJ1-1 once TRBV7-8 TRBD1 TGTGCCAGCAGTACCAGACAGGGGGTAGGTGAAGCTTTCTTT CASSTRQGVGEAFF
TRBJ1-6 NA TRBV7-6 TRBD1 TGTGCCAGCAGCTTAAGACGGCCGGGACAGGTCGATTCACCCCTCCACTTT CASSLRRPGQVDSPLHF
TRBJ2-1 NA TRBV5-1 TRBD1 TGCGCCAGCAGCTTGAGAGGACAGGGCTACAATGAGCAGTTCTTC CASSLRGQGYNEQFF
TRBJ2-4 NA TRBV30 NA TGTGCCTGGAGCATCCAGACCGGGATTAAAAACATTCAGTACTTC CAWSIQTGIKNIQYF
TRBJ2-5 once TRBV3-1/TRBV3-2 NA TGTGCCAGCAGCAGACAGGAGACCCAAGAGACCCAGTACTTC CASSRQETQETQYF
TRBJ1-5 NA TRBV28 TRBD1 TGTGCCAGCAGTCCCCGACAGGGGGAATGGCAGCCCCAGCATTTT CASSPRQGEWQPQHF
TRBJ2-7 NA TRBV27 NA TGTGCCAGCAGTTCAGGGTCAGGGTCGACCTACGAGCAGTACTTC CASSSGSGSTYEQYF
TRBJ2-7 NA TRBV6-2/TRBV6-3 NA TGTGCCAGCAGTTACCACAGGAGTCCTTCAGACGAGCAGTACTTC CASSYHRSPSDEQYF
TRBJ2-7 NA TRBV5-1 NA TGCGCCAGCAGCTGGACAGACCTCCACGAGCAGTACTTC CASSWTDLHEQYF
TRBJ2-2 NA TRBV6-2/TRBV6-3 NA TGTGCCAGCAGTTATCGGGCCGGGGAGCTGTTTTTT CASSYRAGELFF
TRBJ1-3 NA TRBV7-2 NA TGTGCCAGCAGCGAGGAGGCAGCTGGAAACACCATATATTTT CASSEEAAGNTIYF
TRBJ2-1 NA TRBV5-1 TRBD2 TGCGCCAGCAGCCCCAGACTAGCGACAACCTACAATGAGCAGTTCTTC CASSPRLATTYNEQFF
TRBJ2-7 once TRBV30 TRBD1 TGTGCCTGTTCGGGCAGGGGGCTATTGTACGAGCAGTACTTC CACSGRGLLYEQYF
TRBJ1-2 NA TRBV7-3 NA TGTGCCAGCAGCACGACAGGAGAACTAAACTATGGCTACACCTTC CASSTTGELNYGYTF
TRBJ1-6 NA TRBV14 TRBD1 TGTGCCAGCAGACCGACAGGGGTCTATAATTCACCCCTCCACTTT CASRPTGVYNSPLHF
TRBJ1-2 NA TRBV4-3 NA TGCGCCAGCAGCCACGAGACTCTCAACTATGGCTACACCTTC CASSHETLNYGYTF
TRBJ2-1 NA TRBV24-1 NA TGTGCCACCAGTGACCCGAGGGATGAGCAGTTCTTC CATSDPRDEQFF
TRBJ2-2 NA TRBV30 NA TGTGCCTGGACAGGCCTAAACACCGGGGAGCTGTTTTTT CAWTGLNTGELFF
TRBJ2-7 NA TRBV27 TRBD1 TGTGCCAGCAGTTTATCCGGGACAGGGTTATACGAGCAGTACTTC CASSLSGTGLYEQYF